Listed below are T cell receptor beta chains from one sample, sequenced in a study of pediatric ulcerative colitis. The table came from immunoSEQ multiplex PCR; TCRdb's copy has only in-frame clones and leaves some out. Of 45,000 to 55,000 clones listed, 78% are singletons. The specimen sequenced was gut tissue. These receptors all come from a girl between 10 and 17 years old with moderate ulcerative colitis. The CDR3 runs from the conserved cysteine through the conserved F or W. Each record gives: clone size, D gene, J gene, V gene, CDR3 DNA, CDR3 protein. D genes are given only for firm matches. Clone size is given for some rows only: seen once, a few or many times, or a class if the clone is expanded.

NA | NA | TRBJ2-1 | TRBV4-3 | TGCGCCAGCAGCCAAGATACAGGGCCCGACAATGAGCAGTTCTTC | CASSQDTGPDNEQFF
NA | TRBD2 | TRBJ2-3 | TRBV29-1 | TGCAGCGTTAACCTAGCGGGGATAACAGATACGCAGTATTTT | CSVNLAGITDTQYF
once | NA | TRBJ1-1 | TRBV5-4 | TGTGCCAGCAGCTTGGGGGGAGCCACTGAAGCTTTCTTT | CASSLGGATEAFF
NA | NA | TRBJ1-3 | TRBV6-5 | TGTGCCAGCAGTCGCGACAGGCACTCTGGAAACACCATATATTTT | CASSRDRHSGNTIYF
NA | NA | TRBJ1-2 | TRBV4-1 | TGCGCCAGCACCCAGTGGCAGAACCCGAACTATGGCTACACCTTC | CASTQWQNPNYGYTF
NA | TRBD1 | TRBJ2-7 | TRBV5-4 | TGTGCCAGCAGCCCGGACAGGGGGCGTGAGCAGTACTTC | CASSPDRGREQYF
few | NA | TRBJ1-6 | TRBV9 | TGTGCCAGCAGCGACCTAATACAGCCTGGGAATTCACCCCTCCACTTT | CASSDLIQPGNSPLHF
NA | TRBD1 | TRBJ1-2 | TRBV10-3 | TGTGCCATCAGTGGGCAGGGGGACGATGGCTACACCTTC | CAISGQGDDGYTF
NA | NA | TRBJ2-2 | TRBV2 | TGTGCCAGCAGGGGGGCAGCGAACACCGGGGAGCTGTTTTTT | CASRGAANTGELFF
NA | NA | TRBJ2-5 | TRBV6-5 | TGTGCCAGCAGTTACTCATCGTCTTTACAAGAGACCCAGTACTTC | CASSYSSSLQETQYF
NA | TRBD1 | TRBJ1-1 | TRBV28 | TGTGCCAGCAGTCTAACAGGGGCTCGGGGCACTGAAGCTTTCTTT | CASSLTGARGTEAFF
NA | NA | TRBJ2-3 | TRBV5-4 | TGTGCCAGCAGCCCCTCGACAGATACGCAGTATTTT | CASSPSTDTQYF
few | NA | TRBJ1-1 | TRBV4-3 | TGCGCCAGCAGCCTCCGACCGTCTCTGAACACTGAAGCTTTCTTT | CASSLRPSLNTEAFF
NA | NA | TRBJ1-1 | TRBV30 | TGTGCCTGGGCAGGAATGAACACTGAAGCTTTCTTT | CAWAGMNTEAFF
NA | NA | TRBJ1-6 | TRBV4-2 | TGTGCCAGCAGCCCTTCCCTCACGACAGGCTATAATTCACCCCTCCACTTT | CASSPSLTTGYNSPLHF
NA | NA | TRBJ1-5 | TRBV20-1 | TGCAGTGCAGGGAACAATCAGCCCCAGCATTTT | CSAGNNQPQHF
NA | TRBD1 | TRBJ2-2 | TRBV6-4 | TGTGCCAGCAGTGACCGACAGGGGATGGGGGAGCTGTTTTTT | CASSDRQGMGELFF